Listed here is a single TCR beta chain. The antigen remains undetermined. The data are from a study of OX40 agonist ivuxolimab in advanced cancers. About the research overall: The drug used for patients, ivuxolimab, was an agonistic anti-OX40 (CD134) antibody.

Germline lookup yields CDR1 SEHNR and CDR2 FQNEAQ (reference sequence). The V and J ends lost 5 bases and 4 bases respectively, with 6 bases between them. CDR3 size: 11 residues. Method: immunoSEQ multiplex PCR; TCRdb's copy keeps in-frame clones and lacks some. The sample has tens of thousands of clones; around nine tenths are singletons. Points from the study as a whole: Low levels of normalized T-cell clonal expansion also appeared in some nonresponders.

The chain is built from TRBV7-9 and TRBJ2-7; D remains unclear. This sequence was found in an adult with an advanced solid tumor such as melanoma, head and neck, liver or kidney cancer. The input for sequencing was CD4+ or CD8+ T cells sorted from blood, taken in a trial of the OX40 agonist ivuxolimab. CDR3 residues: CASSTAYEQYF. The CDR3 DNA is TGTGCCAGCAGCACGGCTTACGAGCAGTACTTC. Complete variable domain (other parts from reference TRBV7-9 and TRBJ2-7): DTGVSQNPRHKITKRGQNVTFRCDPISEHNRLYWYRQTLGQGPEFLTYFQNEAQLEKSRLLSDRFSAERPKGSFSTLEIQRTEQGDSAMYLCASSTAYEQYFGPGTRLTVT.